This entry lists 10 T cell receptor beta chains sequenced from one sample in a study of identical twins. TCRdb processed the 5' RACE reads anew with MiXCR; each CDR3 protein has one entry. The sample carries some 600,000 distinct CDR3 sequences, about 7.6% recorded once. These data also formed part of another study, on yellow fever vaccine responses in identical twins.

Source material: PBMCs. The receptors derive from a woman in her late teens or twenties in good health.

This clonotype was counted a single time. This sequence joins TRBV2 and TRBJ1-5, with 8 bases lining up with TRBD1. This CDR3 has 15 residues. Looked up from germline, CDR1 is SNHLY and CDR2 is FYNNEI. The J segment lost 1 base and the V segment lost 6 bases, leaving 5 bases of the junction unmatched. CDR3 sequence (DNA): TGTGCCAGCAGAAAGGACAGGGTAAGCAATCAGCCCCAGCATTTT. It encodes CASRKDRVSNQPQHF.

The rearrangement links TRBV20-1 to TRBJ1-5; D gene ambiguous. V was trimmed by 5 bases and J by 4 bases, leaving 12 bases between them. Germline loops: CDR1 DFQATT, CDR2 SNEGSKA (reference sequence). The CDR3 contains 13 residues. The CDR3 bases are TGCAGTGCTCATGGACCGCAGAATCAGCCCCAGCATTTT. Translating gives CSAHGPQNQPQHF.

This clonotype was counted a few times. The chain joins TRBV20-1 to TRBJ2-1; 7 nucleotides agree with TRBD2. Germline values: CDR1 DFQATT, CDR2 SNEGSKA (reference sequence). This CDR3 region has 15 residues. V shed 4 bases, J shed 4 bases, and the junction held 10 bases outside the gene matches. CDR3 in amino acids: CSATGGGPPYNEQFF. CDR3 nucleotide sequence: TGCAGTGCTACAGGCGGGGGACCCCCGTACAATGAGCAGTTCTTC.

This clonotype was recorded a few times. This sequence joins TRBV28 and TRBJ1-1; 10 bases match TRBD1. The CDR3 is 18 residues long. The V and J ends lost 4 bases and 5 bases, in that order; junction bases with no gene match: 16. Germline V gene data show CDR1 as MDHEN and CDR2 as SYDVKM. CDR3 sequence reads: CASSSMPRTGGTLTEAFF. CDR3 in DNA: TGTGCCAGCAGTTCGATGCCCCGGACAGGGGGAACCCTAACTGAAGCTTTCTTT. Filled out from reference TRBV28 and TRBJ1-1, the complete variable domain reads DVKVTQSSRYLVKRTGEKVFLECVQDMDHENMFWYRQDPGLGLRLIYFSYDVKMKEKGDIPEGYSVSREKKERFSLILESASTNQTSMYLCASSSMPRTGGTLTEAFFGQGTRLTVV.

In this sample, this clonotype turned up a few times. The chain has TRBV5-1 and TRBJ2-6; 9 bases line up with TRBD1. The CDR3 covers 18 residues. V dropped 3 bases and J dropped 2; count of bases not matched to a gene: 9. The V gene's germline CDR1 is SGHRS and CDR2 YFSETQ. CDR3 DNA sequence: TGCGCCAGCAGCTCAAGGACAGGGGAATTGCCTGGGGCCAACGTCCTGACTTTC. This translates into CASSSRTGELPGANVLTF.

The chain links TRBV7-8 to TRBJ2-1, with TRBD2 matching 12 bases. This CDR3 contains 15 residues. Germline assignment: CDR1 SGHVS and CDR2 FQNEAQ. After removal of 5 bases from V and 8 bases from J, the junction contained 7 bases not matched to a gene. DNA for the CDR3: TGTGCCAGCAGCCAAACTAGCGGGAGGAACGATGAGCAGTTCTTC. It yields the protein CASSQTSGRNDEQFF.

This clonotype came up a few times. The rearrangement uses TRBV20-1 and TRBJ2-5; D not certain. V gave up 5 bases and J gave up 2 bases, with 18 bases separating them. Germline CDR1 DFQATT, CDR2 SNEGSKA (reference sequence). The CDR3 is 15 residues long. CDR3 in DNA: TGCAGTGCTTGGAGCTCTTACCTATTTCAAGAGACCCAGTACTTC. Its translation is CSAWSSYLFQETQYF.

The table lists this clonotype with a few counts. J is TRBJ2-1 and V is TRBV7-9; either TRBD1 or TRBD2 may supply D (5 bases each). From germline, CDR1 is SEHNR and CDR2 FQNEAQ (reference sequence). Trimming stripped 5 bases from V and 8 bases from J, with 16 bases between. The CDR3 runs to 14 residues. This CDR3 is CASSKEGWLDEQFF. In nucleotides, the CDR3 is TGTGCCAGCAGCAAAGAGGGGTGGCTGGATGAGCAGTTCTTC.

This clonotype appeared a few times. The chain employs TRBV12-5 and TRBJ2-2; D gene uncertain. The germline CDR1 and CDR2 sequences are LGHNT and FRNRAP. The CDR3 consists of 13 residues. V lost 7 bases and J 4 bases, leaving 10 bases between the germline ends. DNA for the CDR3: TGTGCTAGTGCTGATCAAAGCACCGGGGAGCTGTTTTTT. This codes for CASADQSTGELFF.

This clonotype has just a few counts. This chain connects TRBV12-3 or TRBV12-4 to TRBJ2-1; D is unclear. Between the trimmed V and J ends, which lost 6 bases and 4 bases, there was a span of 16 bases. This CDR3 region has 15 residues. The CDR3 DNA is TGTGCCAGCAGGATGTCCGAGGCAAGTTACAATGAGCAGTTCTTC. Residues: CASRMSEASYNEQFF.